This section outlines one T cell receptor (beta chain) sequence together with its context. Its target is not known. This specimen comes from a study of CD8 T cells in ankylosing spondylitis. The study's findings and limits: Characteristic of ankylosing spondylitis blood, it appeared, was a TCR beta motif comprising several highly homologous variants. Disease-linked clones reportedly concentrated significantly in matched ankylosing spondylitis synovial fluid.

For TCR beta, libraries came from quantitative 5'-RACE with molecular barcodes. Each CDR3 protein is one row after TCRdb ran MiXCR on the 5' RACE reads. This table has about 450,000 distinct CDR3 sequences, 25% to 30% appearing once. Sequencing was performed on blood, either unsorted or a sorted T cell fraction (not recorded which). This receptor was taken from a male donor with ankylosing spondylitis.

The CDR3 spells CASRSDSDTEAFF. In nucleotides, the CDR3 is TGTGCCAGCAGATCGGACTCGGACACTGAAGCTTTCTTT. The chain employs TRBV12-3 or TRBV12-4 and TRBJ1-1; D ambiguous. V was cut by 6 bases and J by 3 bases, with 11 bases left in between. The CDR3 length is 13 residues.